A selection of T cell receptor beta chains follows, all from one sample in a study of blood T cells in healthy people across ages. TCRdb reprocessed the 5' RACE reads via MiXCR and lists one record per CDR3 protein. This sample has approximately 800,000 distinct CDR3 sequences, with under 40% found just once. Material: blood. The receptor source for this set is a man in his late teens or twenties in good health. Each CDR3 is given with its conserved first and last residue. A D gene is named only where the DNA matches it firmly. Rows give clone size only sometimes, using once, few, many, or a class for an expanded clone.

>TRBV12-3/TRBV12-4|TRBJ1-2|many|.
TGTGCCAGCAGTTATTCCCCGGAGCGGGGCTATGGCTACACCTTC
CASSYSPERGYGYTF
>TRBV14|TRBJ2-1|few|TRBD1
TGTGCCAGCAGCCTGGGACAGGGAATGTCCAATGAGCAGTTCTTC
CASSLGQGMSNEQFF
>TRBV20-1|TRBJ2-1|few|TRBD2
TGCAGTGCCCAGACAAGCGGGGGGGGGTACAATGAGCAGTTCTTC
CSAQTSGGGYNEQFF
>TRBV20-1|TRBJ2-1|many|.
TGCAGTGCTTTAACAGGGTTAGGCTACAATGAGCAGTTCTTC
CSALTGLGYNEQFF
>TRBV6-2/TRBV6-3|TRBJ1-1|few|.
TGTGCCACCCGAGGGTACACTGAAGCTTTCTTT
CATRGYTEAFF
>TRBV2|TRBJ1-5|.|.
TGTGCCAGCAGTGAAGCGGGGACTAGTCAGCCCCAGCATTTT
CASSEAGTSQPQHF
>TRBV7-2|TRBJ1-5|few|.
TGTGCCAGCAGCTCTCTGGCTCGTTGGGATCAGCCCCAGCATTTT
CASSSLARWDQPQHF
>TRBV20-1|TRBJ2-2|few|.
TGCAGTGCCCAGAGGGGGGGGAACACCGGGGAGCTGTTTTTT
CSAQRGGNTGELFF
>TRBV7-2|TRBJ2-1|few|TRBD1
TGTGCCAGCAGCCCAGACAGGGATCGTGAGCAGTTCTTC
CASSPDRDREQFF
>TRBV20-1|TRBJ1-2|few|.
TGCAGTGCTAGAGGGGGTTCATTGGGCTACACCTTC
CSARGGSLGYTF
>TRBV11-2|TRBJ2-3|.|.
TGTGCCAGCAGCTCCAACGGGGGGCTTGATACGCAGTATTTT
CASSSNGGLDTQYF
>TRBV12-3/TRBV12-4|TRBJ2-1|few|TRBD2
TGTGCCAGCAGTCCTCCGACTAGCGGGGGCCACAATGAGCAGTTCTTC
CASSPPTSGGHNEQFF
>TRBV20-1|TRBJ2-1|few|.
TGCAGTGCTAGGATATCTGACCGGGGCCTTCCCTTATACAATGAGCAGTTCTTC
CSARISDRGLPLYNEQFF
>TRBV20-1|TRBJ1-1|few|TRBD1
TGCAGTGCTAGACGGGACAGGGGGCAGGAGGGCACTGAAGCTTTCTTT
CSARRDRGQEGTEAFF
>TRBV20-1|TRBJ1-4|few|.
TGCAGTGCTCAAACCGCCATAACTGGACATTCAGGACTGGAAAAACTGTTTTTT
CSAQTAITGHSGLEKLFF
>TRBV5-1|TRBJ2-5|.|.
TGCGCCCGCAGCATTATCGGGGCTCAGGAGACCCAGTACTTC
CARSIIGAQETQYF
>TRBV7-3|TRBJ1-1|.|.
TGTGCCAGCAGCTTTTCAGGGAGGTCGAACACTGAAGCTTTCTTT
CASSFSGRSNTEAFF
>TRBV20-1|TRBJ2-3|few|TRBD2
TGCAGTGCTAGAGGTCTAGCGGGGGCCACAGATACGCAGTATTTT
CSARGLAGATDTQYF
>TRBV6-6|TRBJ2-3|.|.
TGTGCCAGCATCCCAAGAATTACTAGCACAGATACGCAGTATTTT
CASIPRITSTDTQYF
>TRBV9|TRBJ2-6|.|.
TGTGCCAGTGACCCAGGGCGCTCTGGGGCCAACGTCCCGACTTTC
CASDPGRSGANVPTF
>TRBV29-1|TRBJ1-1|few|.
TGCAGCGTTGGCGGCAGGGTGAACACTGAAGCTTTCTTT
CSVGGRVNTEAFF
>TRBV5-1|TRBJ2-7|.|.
TGCGCCATCAGCTTCGACCGTTACGAGCAGTACTTC
CAISFDRYEQYF
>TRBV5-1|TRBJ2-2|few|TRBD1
TGCGCCAGCAGCTTTGGGACAGGAGCAACTAACACCGGGGAGCTGTTTTTT
CASSFGTGATNTGELFF
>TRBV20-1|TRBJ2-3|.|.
TGCAGTGCCTCACGGAATACGCAGTATTTT
CSASRNTQYF
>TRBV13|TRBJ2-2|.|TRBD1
TGTGCCAGCAGCATGGGACAGGGGGACACCGGGGAGCTGTTTTTT
CASSMGQGDTGELFF
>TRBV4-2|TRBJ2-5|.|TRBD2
TGTGCCAGCAGCCAAGGGAGCGGGGGGGCCTTTGGTGAGCAGTACTTC
CASSQGSGGAFGEQYF
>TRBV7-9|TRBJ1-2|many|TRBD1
TGTGCCAGCAGCCCGGGACAGGGGGCTAACTATGGCTACACCTTC
CASSPGQGANYGYTF
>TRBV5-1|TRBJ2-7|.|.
TGCGCCAGCAGCTTGAGTCCAGGGACTTTCGATGAGCAGTACTTC
CASSLSPGTFDEQYF
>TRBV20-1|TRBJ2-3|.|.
TGCAGTGCTAGTTTGGCACAAGCGGACGGTACGCAGTATTTT
CSASLAQADGTQYF
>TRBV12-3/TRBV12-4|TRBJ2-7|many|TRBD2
TGTGCCAGCAGTTTAGCGGCTAGCGGGGGGGCCTACGAGCAGTACTTC
CASSLAASGGAYEQYF
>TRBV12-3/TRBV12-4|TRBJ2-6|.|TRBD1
TGTGCCAGCAGAAACAGGGGGTTTGGGGCCAACGTCCTGACTTTC
CASRNRGFGANVLTF
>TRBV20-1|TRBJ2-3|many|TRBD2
TGCAGTGCTAGAGTACTGACTAGCGGGGGCACAGATACGCAGTATTTT
CSARVLTSGGTDTQYF
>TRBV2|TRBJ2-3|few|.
TGTGCCAGCAGGCCCCGGGGCAGGGATACAGATACGCAGTATTTT
CASRPRGRDTDTQYF
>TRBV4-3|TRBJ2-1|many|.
TGCGCCAGCAGCCAAGATTCCAGGCGGGAGCAGTTCTTC
CASSQDSRREQFF
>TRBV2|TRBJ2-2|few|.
TGTGCCAGCAGGGAGGGGGCGAACACCGGGGAGCTGTTTTTT
CASREGANTGELFF
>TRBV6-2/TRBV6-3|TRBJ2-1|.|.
TGTGCCACCCAGGACCTCGAAGGGTTTTACTACAATGAGCAGTTCTTC
CATQDLEGFYYNEQFF
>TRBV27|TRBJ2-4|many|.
TGTGCCAGCAGTCCCCGTTTAGCGCCACCGCCAGAGCAGTACTTC
CASSPRLAPPPEQYF
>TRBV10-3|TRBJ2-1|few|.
TGTGCCATCACCGGGGCAGGGCCCAAGGGTGAGCAGTTCTTC
CAITGAGPKGEQFF
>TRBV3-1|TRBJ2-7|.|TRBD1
TGTGCCAGCAGCCAAGATCTCCGGACAGGGGGTGCCTACGAGCAGTACTTC
CASSQDLRTGGAYEQYF
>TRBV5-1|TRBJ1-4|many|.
TGTGCCAGCAGCCCTGAACAAGCAACTAATGAAAAACTGTTTTTT
CASSPEQATNEKLFF
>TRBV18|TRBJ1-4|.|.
TGTGCCAGCTCCCCCTCCTACAGGGCAGGAGAAAAACTGTTTTTT
CASSPSYRAGEKLFF
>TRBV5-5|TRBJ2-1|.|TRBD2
TGTGCCAGCAGCCAGTTGACTAGCCCCTACAATGAGCAGTTCTTC
CASSQLTSPYNEQFF
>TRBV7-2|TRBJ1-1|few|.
TGTGCCAGCAGCCCACGGACCCCGACAGTATCCACTGAAGCTTTCTTT
CASSPRTPTVSTEAFF
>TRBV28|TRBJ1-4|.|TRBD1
TGTGCCAGCAGTCCGGGTGGAGGGACAGGGACAAAAAAACTGTTTTTT
CASSPGGGTGTKKLFF
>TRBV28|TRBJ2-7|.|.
TGTGCCAGCAGTTTTATAACTAAACATGAGCAGTACTTC
CASSFITKHEQYF
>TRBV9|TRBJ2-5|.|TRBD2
TGTGCCATTATTCGGACTAGCGGGGGGACGTACCAAGAGACCCAGTACTTC
CAIIRTSGGTYQETQYF
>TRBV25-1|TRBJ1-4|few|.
TGTGCCAGCAGTGAATATGGGTTGGAAAAACTGTTTTTT
CASSEYGLEKLFF
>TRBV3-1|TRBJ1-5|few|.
TGTGCCAGCAGCCCAAGCCCGGGTAATCAGCCCCAGCATTTT
CASSPSPGNQPQHF
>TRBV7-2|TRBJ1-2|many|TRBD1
TGTGCCAGCAGCTTGGGGGACAGCTATGGCTACACCTTC
CASSLGDSYGYTF
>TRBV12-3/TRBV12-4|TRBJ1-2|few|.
TGTGCCAGCAGCCCCCCGGGGGGACCTAACTATGGCTACACCTTC
CASSPPGGPNYGYTF
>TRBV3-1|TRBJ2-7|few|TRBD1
TGTGCCAGCAGCCAAGATCCGGGACAGGGGGCAATCGAGCAGTACTTC
CASSQDPGQGAIEQYF
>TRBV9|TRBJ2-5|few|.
TGTGCCAGCAGCCATACGGAGACCCAGTACTTC
CASSHTETQYF
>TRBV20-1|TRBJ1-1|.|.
TGCAGTGCTAGCTGGCAGGGTACGACTGAAGCTTTCTTT
CSASWQGTTEAFF
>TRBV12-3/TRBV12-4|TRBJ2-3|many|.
TGTGCCAGCAGTTTTTCGGATCAAGATACGCAGTATTTT
CASSFSDQDTQYF
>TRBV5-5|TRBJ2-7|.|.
TGTGCCAGCAGCTTGGGACAGGAGTACGAGCAGTACTTC
CASSLGQEYEQYF
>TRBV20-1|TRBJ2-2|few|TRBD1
TGCAGTGCTACCCGGACAGGGTCTGGCGGGGAGCTGTTTTTT
CSATRTGSGGELFF
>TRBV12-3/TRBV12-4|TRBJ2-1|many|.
TGTGCCAGCAGTAGGACCACCTACAATGAGCAGTTCTTC
CASSRTTYNEQFF
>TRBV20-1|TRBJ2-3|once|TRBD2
TGCAGTGCTAGTTTCGCGGGGGTCAATACGCAGTATTTT
CSASFAGVNTQYF
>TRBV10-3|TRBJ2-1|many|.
TGTGCCATCATGGGCGGAGGCGATGAGCAGTTCTTC
CAIMGGGDEQFF
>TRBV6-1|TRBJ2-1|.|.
TGTGCCAGCAGTAGTACAGGGAACAATGAGCAGTTCTTC
CASSSTGNNEQFF